The 19 T cell receptor beta chains in this list originate from one sample, sequenced in a study of T cells after yellow fever vaccination. Each CDR3 protein is one row after TCRdb ran MiXCR on the 5' RACE reads. Of 200,000 to 250,000 distinct CDR3 sequences listed, 6.9% are singletons. The material was CD4+ T cells sorted from PBMCs, obtained 15 days after the yellow fever booster vaccination. These receptors all stem from a man between 25 and 39 years old who received the YFV17D yellow fever vaccine.

This clonotype has only a few counts. The chain couples TRBV28 to TRBJ2-3; D gene uncertain. The germline V and J ends were trimmed by 8 bases and 0 bases, with 9 bases remaining between them. CDR3 length: 13 residues. The germline CDR1 and CDR2 sequences are MDHEN and SYDVKM. The CDR3 region is CASHRPSTDTQYF. Written as DNA, the CDR3 is TGTGCCAGCCATAGGCCCAGCACAGATACGCAGTATTTT.

In the case of this clonotype: A read error may account for a junction end that differs from germline. The V call is TRBV5-5, the J call TRBJ1-5, with D perhaps TRBD1 (6 bases). The CDR3 consists of 15 residues. CDR1 and CDR2 (germline): SGHKS, YYEKEE (reference sequence). This chain's CDR3 is CTSSWGASGNQPQHF. In DNA, the CDR3 is TGTACCAGCAGCTGGGGGGCGTCCGGCAATCAGCCCCAGCATTTT.

This clonotype was counted ten times or more. J is TRBJ2-7 and V is TRBV20-1, with no clear D. This CDR3 comprises 14 residues. Germline-derived CDR1 and CDR2 are DFQATT and SNEGSKA (reference sequence). Trimming removed 6 bases at V and 4 bases at J, with 19 bases between. The CDR3 sequence is CSAGLTGRTYEQYF. The DNA for the CDR3 is TGCAGTGCCGGATTGACGGGTCGAACATACGAGCAGTACTTC.

The rearrangement uses TRBV3-1 and TRBJ2-3; TRBD1 matches 7 bases. CDR1 LGHDT and CDR2 YNNKEL come from the germline V gene (reference sequence). CDR3 length equals 15 residues. V gave up 4 bases and J gave up 4 bases; unmatched junction bases: 8. The CDR3 region has the DNA TGTGCCAGCAGCCCAAACCGACAGGGTTCAGATACGCAGTATTTT. This sequence encodes CASSPNRQGSDTQYF.

The table lists this clonotype with a few counts. The chain joins TRBV20-1 to TRBJ2-3; D remains ambiguous. The CDR3 runs to 11 residues. Trimming pared 7 bases from V and 5 bases from J, leaving 10 bases between. Germline CDR1 DFQATT, CDR2 SNEGSKA (reference sequence). The chain's CDR3 is CSGSAQDTQYF. In DNA form, the CDR3 reads TGCAGTGGTTCCGCCCAAGATACGCAGTATTTT.

V and J are TRBV7-2 and TRBJ2-3; 12 nucleotides match TRBD2. Germline CDR1 and CDR2: SGHTA and FQGNSA. V gave up 4 bases and J gave up 10 bases; unmatched junction bases: 12. The length of the CDR3 is 16 residues. CDR3 amino acids: CASSSRAGTSGSPQYF. In DNA, the CDR3 is TGTGCCAGCAGCTCCCGAGCCGGGACTAGCGGGTCTCCGCAGTATTTT.

This clonotype was observed a few times. A much larger clone is a single base away; this may be a read error. This chain joins TRBV6-2 or TRBV6-3 and TRBJ2-7, with D hard to call. The germline V gene encodes CDR1 MNHEY and CDR2 SVGEGT. There are 11 residues in the CDR3. V lost 7 bases, J lost 2 bases, and 6 bases lay in between. CDR3: CASTSAYEQYF. In DNA, the CDR3 is TGTGCCAGCACCTCAGCCTACGAGCAGTACTTC.

This clonotype was counted a few times. The gene calls are TRBV25-1 and TRBJ2-1; D remains ambiguous. Between the trimmed V and J ends, which lost 0 bases and 7 bases, there was a span of 19 bases. Germline CDR1 reads MGHDK; CDR2 reads SYGVNS. CDR3 length equals 17 residues. The CDR3: CASSEYPQRGGRNEQFF. The CDR3, as DNA: TGTGCCAGCAGTGAATACCCGCAAAGAGGTGGCAGGAATGAGCAGTTCTTC.

V usage is TRBV9 and J usage is TRBJ1-1, with D hard to call. CDR1 and CDR2 (germline): SGDLS, YYNGEE. V was cut by 0 bases and J by 0 bases, with 9 bases left in between. This CDR3 contains 15 residues. CDR3 nucleotides: TGTGCCAGCAGCGTAGTTGGAGGAGTGAACACTGAAGCTTTCTTT. As protein: CASSVVGGVNTEAFF.

This clonotype was seen only a few times. V gene TRBV21-1 combines with J gene TRBJ2-1. TRBV21-1 is a pseudogene locus. CDR3 length: 12 amino acids. CDR3 coding DNA: TGTGCCAGCAGCAAAGCGGACCCAGAGCAGTTCTTC. It encodes CASSKADPEQFF.

This clonotype was found many times. The gene calls are TRBV12-3 or TRBV12-4 and TRBJ2-1, with TRBD1 matching 7 bases. J lost 15 bases, V lost 0 bases, and 5 bases had no gene match. The CDR3 loop spans 12 amino acids. The CDR3 protein is CASSLAGTAWFF. The DNA of the CDR3 is TGTGCCAGCAGTTTAGCCGGGACAGCGTGGTTCTTC.

The J gene is TRBJ2-1, the V gene TRBV5-1; 8 nucleotides match TRBD1. Per the germline V gene, CDR1 is SGHRS and CDR2 is YFSETQ. With V trimmed by 3 bases and J by 4 bases, 3 bases remained unmatched. The CDR3 is 14 amino acids. Written as DNA, the CDR3 is TGCGCCAGCAGCTCCGACAGGGGATACAATGAGCAGTTCTTC. It yields the protein CASSSDRGYNEQFF.

This clonotype was found a few times. This sequence joins TRBV4-3 and TRBJ2-1; either TRBD1 or TRBD2 may fit D (5 bases each). CDR3 length equals 15 residues. The germline V and J ends were trimmed by 4 bases and 3 bases, with 13 bases remaining between them. Germline CDR1 is LGHNA and CDR2 is YSLEER. As DNA, the CDR3 is TGCGCCAGCAGCCCGTCTGGGGGTGGCTACAATGAGCAGTTCTTC. Translation: CASSPSGGGYNEQFF.

Points on this clonotype: Just one base apart from a much larger clone, this may be a read error. The chain carries TRBV5-6 and TRBJ2-7; unclear D gene. CDR1 and CDR2 from the germline V gene are SGHDT and YYEEEE. This CDR3 comprises 11 residues. V lost 2 bases, J lost 5 bases, and 5 bases lay in between. In nucleotides, the CDR3 is TGTGCCAGCAGCTTATTTAACGAGCAGTACTTC. This gives the protein CASSLFNEQYF.

This clonotype has just a few counts. The rearrangement links TRBV5-1 to TRBJ2-7; D might be TRBD1 or TRBD2, each matching 6 bases. This CDR3 is 13 amino acids long. Germline V gene lookup returns CDR1 SGHRS and CDR2 YFSETQ. V was pared by 2 bases and J by 7 bases, with 13 bases between. The CDR3 region is CASSFPGAREQYF. In DNA, the CDR3 is TGCGCCAGCAGCTTCCCGGGGGCGAGGGAGCAGTACTTC.

This clonotype was seen a few times. The chain carries TRBV7-2 and TRBJ2-5; perhaps TRBD1 as D (6 bases). This CDR3 has 15 amino acids. Trimming cost V 5 bases and J 4 bases, with 17 bases left between them. CDR1 and CDR2 (germline): SGHTA, FQGNSA. The CDR3 nucleotides are TGTGCCAGCAGCGTAAGAGGGGGTTTGGGAGAGACCCAGTACTTC. It specifies CASSVRGGLGETQYF.

The sample holds many counts of this clonotype. The chain employs TRBV20-1 and TRBJ2-7, with D possibly matching TRBD2 (7 bases). The CDR3 has 15 residues. Germline CDR1 reads DFQATT; CDR2 reads SNEGSKA (reference sequence). V was shortened by 0 bases and J by 2 bases, with 14 bases between the two germline ends. CDR3 bases: TGCAGTGCTAGAGATATGGGGAGGGGGGCCTACGAGCAGTACTTC. Translating it yields CSARDMGRGAYEQYF.

The gene calls are TRBV4-3 and TRBJ2-3; D ambiguous. Per germline, CDR1 LGHNA and CDR2 YSLEER. The CDR3 extends over 15 amino acids. V dropped 0 bases and J dropped 2 bases, with 9 bases sitting between them. The CDR3 here is CASSQDRWFTDTQYF. DNA for the CDR3: TGCGCCAGCAGCCAAGATAGGTGGTTCACAGATACGCAGTATTTT.

This clonotype was counted a few times. The chain joins TRBV20-1 to TRBJ2-6; 8 nucleotides match TRBD2. Germline-derived CDR1 and CDR2 are DFQATT and SNEGSKA (reference sequence). The CDR3 spans 19 residues. V lost 0 bases and J lost 0; bases outside the gene matches: 10. CDR3 loop: CSAREPLAGSHSGANVLTF. As DNA, the CDR3 is TGCAGTGCTAGAGAACCCTTAGCGGGATCCCACTCTGGGGCCAACGTCCTGACTTTC.